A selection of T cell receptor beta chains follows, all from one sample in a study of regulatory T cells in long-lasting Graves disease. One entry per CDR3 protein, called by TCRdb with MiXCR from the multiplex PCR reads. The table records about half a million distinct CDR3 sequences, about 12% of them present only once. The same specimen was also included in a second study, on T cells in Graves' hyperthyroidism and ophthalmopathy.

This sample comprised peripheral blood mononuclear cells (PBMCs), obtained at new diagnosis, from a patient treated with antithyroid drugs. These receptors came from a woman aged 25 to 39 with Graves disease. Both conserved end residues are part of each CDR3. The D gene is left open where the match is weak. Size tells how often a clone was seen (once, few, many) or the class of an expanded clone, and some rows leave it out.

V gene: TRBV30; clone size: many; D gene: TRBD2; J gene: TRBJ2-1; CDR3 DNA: TGCTCTAGCGGCTCCTACAATGAGCAGTTCTTC; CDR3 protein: CSSGSYNEQFF
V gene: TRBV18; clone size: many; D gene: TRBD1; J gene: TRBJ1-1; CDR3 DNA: TGTGCCAGCTCACCACCCCGGACAGGGGGCATGAACACTGAAGCTTTCTTT; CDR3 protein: CASSPPRTGGMNTEAFF
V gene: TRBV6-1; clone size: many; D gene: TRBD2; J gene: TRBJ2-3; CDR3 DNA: TGTGCCAGCACCCCGACTCGGGCTAGCGGGAGCACAGATACGCAGTATTTT; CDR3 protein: CASTPTRASGSTDTQYF
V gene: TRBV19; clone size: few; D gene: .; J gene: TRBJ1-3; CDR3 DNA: TGTGCCAGCGACACAGCCACTGGGCCTCCTTGGACCATATATTTT; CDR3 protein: CASDTATGPPWTIYF
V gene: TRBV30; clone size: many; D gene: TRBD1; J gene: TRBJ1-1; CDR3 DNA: TGTGCCTGGGACAGGGTGAACACTGAAGCTTTCTTT; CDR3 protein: CAWDRVNTEAFF
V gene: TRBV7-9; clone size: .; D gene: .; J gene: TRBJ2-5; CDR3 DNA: TGTGCCAGCAGCTTAGCCCGGTTGGGCGTTGATATGGAGACCCAGTACTTC; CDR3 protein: CASSLARLGVDMETQYF
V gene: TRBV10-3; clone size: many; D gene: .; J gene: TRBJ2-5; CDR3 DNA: TGTGCCATCAGTGATTTCCTCGCGGGGTTCCAAGAGACCCAGTACTTC; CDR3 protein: CAISDFLAGFQETQYF
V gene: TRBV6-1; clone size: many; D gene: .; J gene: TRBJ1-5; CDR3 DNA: TGTGCCAGCAGTCGAAGTGGCAGGAGAGATCAGCCCCAGCATTTT; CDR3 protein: CASSRSGRRDQPQHF
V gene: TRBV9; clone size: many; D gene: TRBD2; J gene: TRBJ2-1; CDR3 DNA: TGTGCCAGCAGCGTAGAGGGCGGGAGTTCGTTTGTCGATGAGCAGTTCTTC; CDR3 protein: CASSVEGGSSFVDEQFF
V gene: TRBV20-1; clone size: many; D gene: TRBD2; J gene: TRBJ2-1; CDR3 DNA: TGCAGTGCTGGACCGGGACTAGTAGTAAATGAGCAGTTCTTC; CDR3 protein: CSAGPGLVVNEQFF
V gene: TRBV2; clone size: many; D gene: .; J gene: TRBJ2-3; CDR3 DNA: TGTGCCAGCAGTGAACTAGAGACCTCCACAGATACGCAGTATTTT; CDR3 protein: CASSELETSTDTQYF
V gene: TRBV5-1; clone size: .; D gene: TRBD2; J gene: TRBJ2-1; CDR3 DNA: TGCGCCAGCAGCTTGGCGGGAGGCCGCATTTACAATGAGCAGTTCTTC; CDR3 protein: CASSLAGGRIYNEQFF
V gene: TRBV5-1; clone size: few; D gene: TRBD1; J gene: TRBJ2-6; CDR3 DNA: TGCGCCAGCAGCTTGAGAGGACAGGGGGCAAGCGGGGCCAACGTCCTGACTTTC; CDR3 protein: CASSLRGQGASGANVLTF
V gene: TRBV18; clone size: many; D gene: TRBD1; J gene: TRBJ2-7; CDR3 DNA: TGTGCCAGCTCACCCGGGACAGGGAACGTAGAAGAGCAGTACTTC; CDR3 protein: CASSPGTGNVEEQYF
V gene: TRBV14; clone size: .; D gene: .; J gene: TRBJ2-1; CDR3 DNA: TGTGCCAGCAGCCAGACCGTTAGGTACAATGAGCAGTTCTTC; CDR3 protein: CASSQTVRYNEQFF
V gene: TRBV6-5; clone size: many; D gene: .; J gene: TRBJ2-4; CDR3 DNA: TGTGCCAGCAGTTCTATCTTGCTAGCCAAAAACATTCAGTACTTC; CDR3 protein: CASSSILLAKNIQYF
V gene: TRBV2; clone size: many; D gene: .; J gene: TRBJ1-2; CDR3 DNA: TGTGCCAGCATCTCAAAGGCGGCGGATGGCTACACCTTC; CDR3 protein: CASISKAADGYTF
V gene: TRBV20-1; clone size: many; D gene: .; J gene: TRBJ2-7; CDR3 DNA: TGCAGTGCTAGAGATTCGGCCAGGACGCACGACGAGCAGTACTTC; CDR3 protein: CSARDSARTHDEQYF
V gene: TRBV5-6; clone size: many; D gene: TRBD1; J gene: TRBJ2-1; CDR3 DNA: TGTGCCAGCAGCTTATTACAGGGGGGTGAGCAGTTCTTC; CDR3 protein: CASSLLQGGEQFF
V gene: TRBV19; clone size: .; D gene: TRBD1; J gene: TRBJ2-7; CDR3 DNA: TGTGCCAGTAGAAGGGACCACAGGGGAGTCTACGAGCAGTACTTC; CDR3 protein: CASRRDHRGVYEQYF
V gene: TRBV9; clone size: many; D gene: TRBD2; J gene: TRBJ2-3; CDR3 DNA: TGTGCCAGCAGCGCCGGACTAGCTCCAGATACGCAGTATTTT; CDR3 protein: CASSAGLAPDTQYF
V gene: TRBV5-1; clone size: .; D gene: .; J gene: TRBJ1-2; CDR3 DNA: TGCGCCAGCAGCTTGGCCGGCGAAGGTGGCTACACCTTC; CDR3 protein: CASSLAGEGGYTF
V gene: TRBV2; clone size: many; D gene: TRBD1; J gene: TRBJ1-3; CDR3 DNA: TGTGCCAGCAGTTTGGGACAGGGAAACACCATATATTTT; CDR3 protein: CASSLGQGNTIYF
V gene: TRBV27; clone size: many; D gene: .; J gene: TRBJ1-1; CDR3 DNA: TGTGCCAGCAGCCGACAGGCAAAACACACTGAAGCTTTCTTT; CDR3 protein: CASSRQAKHTEAFF
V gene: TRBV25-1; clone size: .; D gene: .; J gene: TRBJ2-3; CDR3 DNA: TGTGCCAGCAGTGCAGTGGTAAGAGGAGATACGCAGTATTTT; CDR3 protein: CASSAVVRGDTQYF
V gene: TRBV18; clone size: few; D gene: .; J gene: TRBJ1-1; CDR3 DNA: TGTGCCAGCTCACCCAGGGGTTATGTGGACACTGAAGCTTTCTTT; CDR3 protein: CASSPRGYVDTEAFF
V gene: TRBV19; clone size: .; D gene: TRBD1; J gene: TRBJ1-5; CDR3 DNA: TGTGCCAGTAGTATAGCCCCGGACAGGGACGCGTGGTTCCAGCCCCAGCATTTT; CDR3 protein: CASSIAPDRDAWFQPQHF
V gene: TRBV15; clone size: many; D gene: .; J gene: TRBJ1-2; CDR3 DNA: TGTGCCACCAGCAGAGCTTTCCGGGGCCCCTATGGCTACACCTTC; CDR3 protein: CATSRAFRGPYGYTF
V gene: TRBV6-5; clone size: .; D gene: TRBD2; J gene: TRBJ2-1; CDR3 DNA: TGTGCCAGCAGTTCCCCGACTAGCGGGAGGGGGTATGAGCAGTTCTTC; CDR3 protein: CASSSPTSGRGYEQFF
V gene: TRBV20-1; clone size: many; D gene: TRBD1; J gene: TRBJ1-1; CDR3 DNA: TGCAGTGCTAGAGGGTTCGACAGGGGACGGGTCGAAGCTTTCTTT; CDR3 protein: CSARGFDRGRVEAFF
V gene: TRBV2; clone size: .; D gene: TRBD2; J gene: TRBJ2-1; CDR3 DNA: TGTGCCAGCACCCCTCGGCTAGCGGGAGATGAGCAGTTCTTC; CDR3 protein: CASTPRLAGDEQFF
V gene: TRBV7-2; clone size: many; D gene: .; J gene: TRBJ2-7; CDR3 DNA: TGTGCCAGCAGTTCGGTGGGGCAAAGCTCCTACGAGCAGTACTTC; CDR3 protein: CASSSVGQSSYEQYF
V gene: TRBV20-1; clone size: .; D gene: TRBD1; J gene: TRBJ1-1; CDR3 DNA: TGCGGCGGACCGGGACAGGGAACGGCTGAAGCTTTCTTT; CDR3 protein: CGGPGQGTAEAFF
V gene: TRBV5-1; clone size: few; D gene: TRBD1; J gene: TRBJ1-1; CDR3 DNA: TGCGCCAGCAGCTTTAATGGCCCCGGGACAGGGGAAGCTTTCTTT; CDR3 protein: CASSFNGPGTGEAFF
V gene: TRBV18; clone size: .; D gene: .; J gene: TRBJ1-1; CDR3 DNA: TGTGCCAGCTCACCTCGCCAAACTGCTGGTGGCACTGAAGCTTTCTTT; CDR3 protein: CASSPRQTAGGTEAFF
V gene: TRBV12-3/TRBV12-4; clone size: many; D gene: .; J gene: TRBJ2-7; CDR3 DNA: TGTGCCAGCAGGCGGACTCACTACGAGCAGTACTTC; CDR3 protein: CASRRTHYEQYF
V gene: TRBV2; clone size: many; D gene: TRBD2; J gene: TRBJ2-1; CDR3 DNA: TGTGCCAGCAGTGAACGCGGGAGGGATTGGAATGAGCAGTTCTTC; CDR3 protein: CASSERGRDWNEQFF
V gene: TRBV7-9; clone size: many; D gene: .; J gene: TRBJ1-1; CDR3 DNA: TGTGCCAGCAGCTCCTATGGGGGTCGGGGGACCACTTGGCTGAACACTGAAGCTTTCTTT; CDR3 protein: CASSSYGGRGTTWLNTEAFF
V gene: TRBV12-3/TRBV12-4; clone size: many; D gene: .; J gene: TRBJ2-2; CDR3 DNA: TGTGCCAGCAGCTGGGTGGGGGCCGGGGAGCTGTTTTTT; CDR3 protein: CASSWVGAGELFF
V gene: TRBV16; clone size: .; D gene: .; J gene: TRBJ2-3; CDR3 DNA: TGTGCCAGCAGAGAGACGGGGATGGGAGATACGCAGTATTTT; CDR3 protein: CASRETGMGDTQYF
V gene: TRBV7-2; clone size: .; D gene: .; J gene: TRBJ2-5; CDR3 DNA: TGTGCCAGCAGCTTAGACAGGGAGCAGACCCAGTACTTC; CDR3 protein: CASSLDREQTQYF
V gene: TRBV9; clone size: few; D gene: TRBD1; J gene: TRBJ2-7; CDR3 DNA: TGTGCCAGCAGCGTAGCTCCAGGGGGCAGCTTTGGCGAGCAGTACTTC; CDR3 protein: CASSVAPGGSFGEQYF
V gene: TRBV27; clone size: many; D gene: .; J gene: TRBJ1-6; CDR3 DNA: TGTGCCAGCAGTTTATTGAGGGGGGGGCTTTCACCCCTCCACTTT; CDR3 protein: CASSLLRGGLSPLHF
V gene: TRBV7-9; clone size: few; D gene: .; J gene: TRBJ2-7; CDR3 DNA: TGTGCCAGCAGCTCCCCCTTGACGAGCGAGCAGTACTTC; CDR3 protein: CASSSPLTSEQYF
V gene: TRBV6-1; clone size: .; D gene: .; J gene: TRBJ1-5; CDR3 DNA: TGTGCCAGCAAGCAGAGGGGACAGCCCCAGCATTTT; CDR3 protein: CASKQRGQPQHF